Listed below are T cell receptor beta chains from one sample, sequenced in a study of OX40 agonist ivuxolimab in advanced cancers. Method: immunoSEQ multiplex PCR; TCRdb's copy keeps in-frame clones and lacks some. The sample includes 60,000 to 65,000 clones, approximately 90% of them seen just once. Material: CD4+ or CD8+ T cells sorted from blood, obtained in a trial of the OX40 agonist ivuxolimab. Receptors originate from an adult with an advanced solid tumor such as melanoma, head and neck, liver or kidney cancer. Both conserved end residues are part of each CDR3. A D gene is named only where the DNA matches it firmly. Size is stated for part of the rows, as once, few or many counts, or as a class when the clone is expanded.

>NA|NA|TRBV2
CASSEPRTGGYTF
>NA|NA|TRBV5-1
CASSLGLPLEQFF
>NA|NA|TRBV5-5
CASSFGYGADTQYF
>NA|NA|TRBV19
CASSMLSTDTQYF
>NA|NA|TRBV20-1
CSTAAYEQYF
>few|TRBD1|TRBV27
CASSPGQGYEQYF
>NA|TRBD2|TRBV2
CASSEWAGAADTQYF
>NA|NA|TRBV18
CASSPRLGEQYF
>NA|NA|TRBV7-9
CASSQGSYYGYTF
>NA|NA|TRBV27
CASSLPSRSDTQYF
>NA|TRBD2|TRBV2
CASSGTSGIDTQYF
>NA|NA|TRBV4-1
CASSQGTDSYQPQHF
>NA|NA|TRBV6-5
CASSYGVGLYEQYF
>NA|TRBD2|TRBV11-2
CASSLRAGGYNEQFF
>NA|TRBD2|TRBV13
CASSLGLAGVYEQYF
>NA|NA|TRBV28
CASSRHSKNQPQHF
>NA|TRBD1|TRBV5-1
CASSPGTGVAEQYF
>NA|TRBD2|TRBV27
CASSPGTSGTDTQYF
>NA|TRBD2|TRBV5-8
CASSFGSGHYEQYF
>NA|NA|TRBV19
CASKENTEAFF
>NA|TRBD2|TRBV9
CASSVDGTSGRSEQFF
>NA|NA|TRBV9
CASSVGTTVASYTF
>once|NA|TRBV27
CASSARGGEQYF
>NA|NA|TRBV19
CASKLGPYSYNEQFF
>once|TRBD2|TRBV28
CASTPLGLAAEQFF
>NA|NA|TRBV7-2
CASSLSRGETQYF
>NA|TRBD2|TRBV19
CASSRRLAGASSYNEQFF
>NA|NA|TRBV25-1
CASGAYEQYF
>NA|TRBD1|TRBV19
CASKGQRHEKLFF
>NA|TRBD2|TRBV29-1
CSVDSGSNEQFF
>NA|NA|TRBV6-5
CASSSPGPPYNSPLHF
>NA|NA|TRBV4-1
CASSQDAGGYYGYTF
>once|NA|TRBV7-9
CASSLAVRNEQFF
>NA|TRBD1|TRBV9
CASSEGGTGDEKLFF
>NA|NA|TRBV7-9
CASSLGGLGGTEAFF
>once|NA|TRBV5-1
CASSLSAGGYTF
>NA|NA|TRBV10-3
CAISESGGVAAYEQYF
>NA|NA|TRBV9
CASSVGWSSEQYF
>NA|TRBD1|TRBV2
CASSEELTGGAYEQYF
>NA|TRBD2|TRBV7-9
CASSSPGLAGTDTQYF
>NA|NA|TRBV7-9
CASSTRDSPLIYEQYF
>NA|TRBD1|TRBV6-5
CASSPRQGLHQPQHF
>NA|TRBD1|TRBV4-3
CASSQGDIPGQGHRKYF
>NA|TRBD1|TRBV6-5
CASSYEYRDSGGYTF
>once|TRBD1|TRBV6-1
CASSVGQGPYTEAFF
>NA|NA|TRBV6-1
CASSQSLSGANVLTF
>NA|TRBD1|TRBV19
CASSIPGGPTGELFF
>NA|NA|TRBV11-2
CASSLASDYEQYF
>NA|TRBD2|TRBV5-6
CASSLATSGNYYEQYF
>NA|NA|TRBV10-2
CASSDWPGGNEQFF
>once|NA|TRBV27
CASSLSGQNSNQPQHF
>NA|TRBD1|TRBV15
CATSRGRQGPYEQYF
>NA|NA|TRBV6-5
CASSYSSDYEQYF
>NA|TRBD1|TRBV28
CASSRGQGRTQYF
>NA|TRBD2|TRBV7-9
CASSLAGAGGFKETQYF
>NA|TRBD1|TRBV6-6
CASSYIQGEYYGYTF
>NA|TRBD1|TRBV7-2
CASSGGDRGNYGYTF
>NA|TRBD1|TRBV27
CASSLGSGQLYEQYF
>NA|TRBD2|TRBV28
CASSFPLAGAYSGHEQFF
>NA|TRBD1|TRBV9
CASSIGTGVYGYTF